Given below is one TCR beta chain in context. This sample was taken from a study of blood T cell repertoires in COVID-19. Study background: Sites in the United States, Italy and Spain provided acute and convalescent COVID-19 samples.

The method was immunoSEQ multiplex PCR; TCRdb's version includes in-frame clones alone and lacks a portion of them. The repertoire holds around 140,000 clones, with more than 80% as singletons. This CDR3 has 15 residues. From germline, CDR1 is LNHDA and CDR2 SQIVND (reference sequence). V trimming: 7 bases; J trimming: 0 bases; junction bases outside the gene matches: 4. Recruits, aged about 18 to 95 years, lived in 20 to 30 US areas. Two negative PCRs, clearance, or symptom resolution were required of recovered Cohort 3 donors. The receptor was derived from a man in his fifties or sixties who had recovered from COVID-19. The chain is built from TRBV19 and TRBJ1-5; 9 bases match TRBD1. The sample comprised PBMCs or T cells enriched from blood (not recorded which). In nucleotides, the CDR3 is TGTGCCAGTAAGGGGGACAGGGCTAGCAATCAGCCCCAGCATTTT. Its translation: CASKGDRASNQPQHF.